Presented here are 8 T cell receptor beta chains from one specimen sequenced in a study of blood T cells in healthy people across ages (dated by TCRdb to the mid-2010s). The library came from 5' RACE. This sample was sequenced with an Illumina HiSeq 2500. A second roughly 7 to 11 cycle PCR used a sample-barcoded 5' primer and a J-beta primer mix. In-frame beta chains were kept once TCRdb had trimmed the public reads at Q25 with fastp and called clones with MiXCR. A single entry per CDR3 protein holds the most common genes and DNA from its merged rows. In this sample the table shows 850,000 to 1,100,000 distinct CDR3 sequences, less than 45% of which occur a single time. Roughly 13% of the sample is in the top ten clones. The sequencing sample was made of blood. All receptors derive from a man between 18 and 35 years old in good health.

This clonotype came up a few times. This rearrangement joins TRBV12-3 or TRBV12-4 to TRBJ1-5, with D tentatively TRBD1 (5 bases). The CDR3 contains 18 residues. The V end lost 2 bases, the J end lost 0 bases, and 17 bases lay between the germline ends. The CDR3 reads CASSLQRPGGYSNQPQHF. DNA for the CDR3: TGTGCCAGCAGTTTACAGAGGCCGGGGGGTTATAGCAATCAGCCCCAGCATTTT.

CDR3 sequence reads: CSAIGQGRSQPQHF. The CDR3 region has the DNA TGCAGTGCCATAGGACAGGGAAGGAGTCAGCCCCAGCATTTT. The chain carries TRBV20-1 and TRBJ1-5; 8 bases are a match to TRBD1. Germline V lookup: CDR1 DFQATT, CDR2 SNEGSKA (reference sequence). V shed 6 bases and J 6 bases; nucleotides not matched to a gene: 10. This CDR3 has 14 residues.

J is TRBJ1-4 and V is TRBV5-4, with 7 bases fitting TRBD1. Germline V gene data show CDR1 as SGHNT and CDR2 as YYREEE (reference sequence). Unmatched junction bases numbered 7, after V lost 4 bases and J lost 7 bases. The CDR3 sequence is 14 residues long. The CDR3 DNA reads as TGTGCCAGCAGCCGACAGGGTGGTTCTGAAAAACTGTTTTTT. It encodes CASSRQGGSEKLFF.

The chain combines TRBV27 with TRBJ2-2, with D possibly matching TRBD2 (5 bases). V was shortened by 1 base and J by 4 bases, with 16 bases between the two germline ends. The CDR3 sequence is 17 residues long. Germline loops: CDR1 MNHEY, CDR2 SMNVEV (reference sequence). CDR3 DNA: TGTGCCAGCAGTTTATGGGCCGGGATTCGACTCACCGGGGAGCTGTTTTTT. Amino acid sequence: CASSLWAGIRLTGELFF.

This clonotype occurred many times. The junction shows a germline mismatch at one end, possibly a read error. The chain carries TRBV18 and TRBJ2-7, with unresolved D. CDR1 and CDR2 (germline): KGHSH, LQKENI. This CDR3 is 12 amino acids long. The CDR3: CASAPEGYEQYF. The CDR3 region has the DNA TGTGCCAGCGCACCAGAAGGCTACGAGCAGTACTTC.

The chain combines TRBV9 with TRBJ1-4; possible D gene TRBD1, 6 bases. From germline, CDR1 is SGDLS and CDR2 YYNGEE. There are 14 residues in the CDR3. The germline V and J ends were trimmed by 4 bases and 10 bases, with 17 bases remaining between them. CDR3 nucleotide sequence: TGTGCCAGCAGCCCCCAGAGACAGGATGGAAAACTGTTTTTT. Translation: CASSPQRQDGKLFF.

DNA of the CDR3: TGTGCCAGCAGTTTAGGTCGGGACTTGGCAGATACGCAGTATTTT. Protein product: CASSLGRDLADTQYF. V usage is TRBV6-6 and J usage is TRBJ2-3, with D tentatively TRBD2 (6 bases). The germline gives CDR1 MNHNY, CDR2 SVGAGI (reference sequence). The V end lost 4 bases, the J end lost 4 bases, and 15 bases lay between the germline ends. CDR3 size: 15 residues.

This clonotype occurred a few times. The chain joins TRBV28 to TRBJ2-3; no clear D gene. The germline gives CDR1 MDHEN, CDR2 SYDVKM. There are 11 residues in the CDR3. V dropped 5 bases and J dropped 7 bases, with 7 bases sitting between them. CDR3 in amino acids: CASSTDYTQYF. CDR3 DNA: TGTGCCAGCAGTACCGACTATACGCAGTATTTT. Full variable domain (missing parts from reference TRBV28 and TRBJ2-3): DVKVTQSSRYLVKRTGEKVFLECVQDMDHENMFWYRQDPGLGLRLIYFSYDVKMKEKGDIPEGYSVSREKKERFSLILESASTNQTSMYLCASSTDYTQYFGPGTRLTVL.